This TCR beta chain was captured in a study of blood T cell repertoires in COVID-19. Study overall: The samples span acute and convalescent COVID-19 from the United States, Italy and Spain. Sample material is recorded as cDNA or gDNA derived from T cells, B-cell-depleted T cells, or PBMCs.

In the authors' methods: From reference gene primer amplification, estimates of nucleated cell counts were derived. Sequencing was performed with immunoSEQ multiplex PCR; in TCRdb, only in-frame clones are kept and a portion is missing. That table gives V, J and clone size, and the DNA gave D and trimming. The repertoire holds 110,000 to 150,000 clones, with around 80% as singletons. V lost 4 bases, J lost 4 bases, and 4 bases stayed unmatched. The CDR3 spans 15 residues. The germline CDR1 and CDR2 sequences are SGHVS and FQNEAQ. This receptor was obtained from a man in his 70s who had recovered from COVID-19. The sample consisted of peripheral blood. The gene calls are TRBV7-8 and TRBJ2-5; 12 bases map to TRBD2. The CDR3 is CASSWLAGGPETQYF. In nucleotides, the CDR3 is TGTGCCAGCAGCTGGCTAGCGGGAGGGCCAGAGACCCAGTACTTC.